These 27 T cell receptor beta chains share one sample of origin, sequenced in a study of Ad26.COV2.S vaccination and SARS-CoV-2 variants. Generated by immunoSEQ multiplex PCR, the TCRdb table keeps only in-frame clones and is missing some. This sample carries around 300,000 clones, roughly nine tenths of them seen once, and the ten largest clones take 6.4%. Treatment: roughly 18 received Ad26.COV2.S at low or high dose, single or two shots; 5 received placebo; per-sample allocation not given. The samples date from day 63 after the first vaccine or placebo injection. Source: peripheral blood, taken in a trial of Ad26.COV2.S vaccine versus placebo. These receptors were taken from a person between 18 and 65 years old who received the Ad26.COV2.S COVID-19 vaccine or a placebo.

This clone was found once. CDR3 sequence: CASSTSGGTGELFF. The DNA of the CDR3 is TGTGCCAGCAGTACTAGCGGGGGGACCGGGGAGCTGTTTTTT. The V and J genes are TRBV2 and TRBJ2-2; 12 nucleotides match TRBD2. The CDR3 length is 14 residues. Germline lookup yields CDR1 SNHLY and CDR2 FYNNEI. Unmatched junction bases numbered 0, after V lost 5 bases and J lost 5 bases. The full variable domain, its missing parts supplied by reference TRBV2 and TRBJ2-2, is EPEVTQTPSHQVTQMGQEVILRCVPISNHLYFYWYRQILGQKVEFLVSFYNNEISEKSEIFDDQFSVERPDGSNFTLKIRSTKLEDSAMYFCASSTSGGTGELFFGEGSRLTVL.

This chain joins TRBV6-2 or TRBV6-3 and TRBJ1-1; D is uncertain. Trimming stripped 5 bases from V and 3 bases from J, with 10 bases between. The CDR3 is 13 residues long. The V gene's germline CDR1 is MNHEY and CDR2 SVGEGT. The chain's CDR3 is CASSTIKDTEAFF. CDR3 nucleotides: TGTGCCAGCAGTACAATCAAAGACACTGAAGCTTTCTTT.

This sequence joins TRBV7-9 and TRBJ2-7, with 10 bases matching TRBD1. Germline V gives CDR1 SEHNR, CDR2 FQNEAQ (reference sequence). This CDR3 is built from 16 residues. V shed 4 bases, J shed 2 bases, and the junction held 8 bases outside the gene matches. CDR3 residues: CASSSSPGQGAYEQYF. The CDR3 DNA reads TGTGCCAGCAGCTCGTCCCCAGGACAGGGGGCCTACGAGCAGTACTTC.

The rearrangement links TRBV4-2 to TRBJ2-3; D unclear. Looked up from germline, CDR1 is LGHNA and CDR2 is YNFKEQ. The CDR3 is made up of 18 amino acids. Between the trimmed V and J ends, which lost 1 base and 2 bases, there was a span of 19 bases. The chain's CDR3 is CASSQVGRAFDNTDTQYF. CDR3 bases: TGTGCCAGCAGCCAAGTGGGTCGGGCCTTCGACAACACAGATACGCAGTATTTT.

The J gene is TRBJ2-3, the V gene TRBV28; TRBD2 matches 12 bases. The CDR3 consists of 13 residues. Germline V gene data show CDR1 as MDHEN and CDR2 as SYDVKM. V was clipped by 8 bases and J by 3 bases; unmatched bases: 0. The chain's CDR3 is CASGTSGTDTQYF. The CDR3 DNA reads as TGTGCCAGCGGGACTAGCGGGACAGATACGCAGTATTTT.

The chain recombines TRBV2 with TRBJ1-3; D unresolved. Germline CDR1 SNHLY, CDR2 FYNNEI. Trimming stripped 6 bases from V and 5 bases from J, with 14 bases between. The CDR3 runs 14 residues. The CDR3 is CASREQEARNTIYF. In nucleotides, the CDR3 is TGTGCCAGCAGGGAACAAGAGGCCCGAAACACCATATATTTT.

This clone was observed a few times. The germline gene is not matched at one end of the junction; a read error may be the cause. The CDR3 region is CASRNRGANSGELFF. Here the CDR3 DNA reads TGTGCCAGCCGTAACAGGGGGGCGAACTCCGGGGAGCTGTTTTTT. This sequence joins TRBV6-5 and TRBJ2-2, with 8 positions matching TRBD1. CDR3 length: 15 residues. CDR1 is MNHEY and CDR2 is SVGAGI in the germline V gene.

The table lists this clone with a count of one. The chain joins TRBV25-1 to TRBJ1-1, with D possibly TRBD1 on 5 matching bases. The CDR3 is 13 amino acids. Germline CDR1 reads MGHDK; CDR2 reads SYGVNS. Deletions cut 6 bases from V and 1 base from J, with 9 bases between. The chain's CDR3 is CASRGQSNTEAFF. Here the CDR3 DNA reads TGTGCCAGCAGAGGACAATCGAACACTGAAGCTTTCTTT.

The rearrangement links TRBV5-8 to TRBJ1-6; 9 nucleotides agree with TRBD1. This CDR3 has 19 residues. V lost 0 bases, J lost 2 bases, and 9 bases stayed unmatched. Germline V gives CDR1 SGHTS, CDR2 YDEGEE. The CDR3 bases are TGTGCCAGCAGCTTGGAAGGGACAGGGCCGGAGACCTATAATTCACCCCTCCACTTT. Protein sequence: CASSLEGTGPETYNSPLHF.

The chain carries TRBV4-1 and TRBJ1-1, with 7 bases fitting TRBD1. V shed 1 base and J 4 bases; nucleotides not matched to a gene: 6. This CDR3 has 15 residues. From germline, CDR1 is MGHRA and CDR2 YSYEKL. The CDR3 reads CASSQAQTGRTEAFF. The CDR3 coding sequence is TGCGCCAGCAGCCAAGCCCAGACAGGGCGCACTGAAGCTTTCTTT.

The chain has TRBV18 and TRBJ1-6; D call uncertain. The CDR3 is made up of 11 amino acids. CDR1 is KGHSH and CDR2 is LQKENI in the germline V gene. Trimming left V 5 bases short and J 7 bases short, with 3 bases between. In DNA, the CDR3 is TGTGCCAGCTCAGAGAATTCACCCCTCCACTTT. Encoded protein: CASSENSPLHF.

This chain joins TRBV29-1 and TRBJ2-3; D unresolved. The germline gives CDR1 SQVTM, CDR2 ANQGSEA. This CDR3 region has 12 residues. The CDR3 nucleotides read TGCACGGTTTTGAAGACGACAGATACGCAGTATTTT. Protein: CTVLKTTDTQYF.

The chain is built from TRBV28 and TRBJ1-4, with 7 bases matching TRBD1. The CDR3 has 14 residues. The junction had 8 bases not matched to a gene; V was cut back by 3 bases and J by 10 bases. Germline-derived CDR1 and CDR2 are MDHEN and SYDVKM. CDR3 nucleotide sequence: TGTGCCAGCAGTTTGGGGCCAGGGGGAGGAAAACTGTTTTTT. Protein product: CASSLGPGGGKLFF. Combining the CDR3 with reference TRBV28 and TRBJ1-4 gives the whole variable domain DVKVTQSSRYLVKRTGEKVFLECVQDMDHENMFWYRQDPGLGLRLIYFSYDVKMKEKGDIPEGYSVSREKKERFSLILESASTNQTSMYLCASSLGPGGGKLFFGSGTQLSVL.

The J gene is TRBJ1-5, the V gene TRBV6-6; a weak D match, TRBD1 (6 bases). V lost 6 bases, J lost 4 bases, and 13 bases lay in between. The CDR3 contains 14 residues. Germline V gene data show CDR1 as MNHNY and CDR2 as SVGAGI (reference sequence). As DNA, the CDR3 is TGTGCCAGCAGCCACGGGGGGGCTAATCAGCCCCAGCATTTT. Amino acid sequence: CASSHGGANQPQHF.

This clone was picked up one time. The chain uses TRBV7-9 and TRBJ2-3; 8 bases are a match to TRBD1. Unmatched junction bases numbered 2, after V lost 0 bases and J lost 0 bases. This CDR3 comprises 16 residues. Germline V lookup: CDR1 SEHNR, CDR2 FQNEAQ (reference sequence). As DNA, the CDR3 is TGTGCCAGCAGCTTAGCCGGGACAGGTAGCACAGATACGCAGTATTTT. Translating gives CASSLAGTGSTDTQYF.

The chain is built from TRBV3-1 (or the pseudogene TRBV3-2) and TRBJ2-2, with 9 bases lining up with TRBD2. CDR3 length: 15 amino acids. CDR1 is LGHDT and CDR2 is YNNKEL in the germline V gene (reference sequence). Unmatched junction bases numbered 6, after V lost 4 bases and J lost 6 bases. This chain's CDR3 is CASSPLTSGAGELFF. DNA of the CDR3: TGTGCCAGCAGCCCATTGACTAGCGGAGCCGGGGAGCTGTTTTTT.

The J gene is TRBJ2-7, the V gene TRBV7-9; 7 nucleotides line up with TRBD1. The CDR3 covers 16 residues. Germline V CDR1 and CDR2: SEHNR, FQNEAQ (reference sequence). Losses at the gene ends were 4 bases for V and 2 bases for J; bases not matched to a gene: 11. The CDR3 loop reads CASSWRSRQGAYEQYF. The DNA for the CDR3 is TGTGCCAGCAGCTGGAGGAGCCGGCAGGGGGCCTACGAGCAGTACTTC.

The chain combines TRBV10-3 with TRBJ1-3; 9 bases map to TRBD1. The CDR3 is 15 amino acids. Looked up from germline, CDR1 is ENHRY and CDR2 is SYGVKD. The V segment lost 6 bases and the J segment 4 bases; nucleotides outside the gene matches: 7. CDR3 region: CAISLGTGLGNTIYF. DNA of the CDR3: TGTGCCATCAGCCTCGGGACAGGGTTGGGAAACACCATATATTTT.

This chain uses TRBV6-2 or TRBV6-3 with TRBJ2-6, with 9 bases lining up with TRBD1. Trimming at V came to 5 bases and at J to 4 bases, leaving 12 bases not matched to a gene. CDR1 and CDR2 (germline): MNHEY, SVGEGT. This CDR3 is 18 amino acids long. The CDR3: CASSNRDRAFLGANVLTF. The CDR3 nucleotides are TGTGCCAGCAGTAACCGGGACAGGGCCTTTCTCGGGGCCAACGTCCTGACTTTC.

The V and J genes are TRBV5-1 and TRBJ1-2, with D perhaps TRBD1 (5 bases). Germline V CDR1 and CDR2: SGHRS, YFSETQ. V dropped 0 bases and J dropped 4 bases, with 16 bases sitting between them. The CDR3 has 16 amino acids. The CDR3 sequence: CASSLGAVGQSYGYTF. As DNA, the CDR3 is TGCGCCAGCAGCTTGGGGGCAGTGGGGCAAAGCTATGGCTACACCTTC.

The chain has TRBV27 and TRBJ1-1; 7 nucleotides line up with TRBD1. Germline assignment: CDR1 MNHEY and CDR2 SMNVEV (reference sequence). This CDR3 comprises 14 residues. The V gene end was trimmed by 1 base and the J gene end by 7 bases; junction bases not matched to a gene: 6. The CDR3 loop is CASSLWAGGGEAFF. The CDR3 DNA sequence: TGTGCCAGCAGTTTATGGGCAGGGGGGGGTGAAGCTTTCTTT.

The J gene is TRBJ2-3, the V gene TRBV18, with D possibly being TRBD1 (5 bases). Trimming left V 3 bases short and J 3 bases short, with 13 bases between. Germline-derived CDR1 and CDR2 are KGHSH and LQKENI. The CDR3 contains 15 residues. This chain's CDR3 is CASSPSQGRTDTQYF. The CDR3 DNA sequence: TGTGCCAGCTCACCTTCGCAGGGTAGGACAGATACGCAGTATTTT.

The rearrangement joins TRBV5-1 to TRBJ2-3; the D gene could be TRBD1 or TRBD2 (6 bases each). The V and J ends lost 1 base and 6 bases respectively, with 15 bases between them. Per germline, CDR1 SGHRS and CDR2 YFSETQ. The CDR3 extends over 15 amino acids. The CDR3 here is CASSLFPGASDTQYF. The CDR3, as DNA: TGCGCCAGCAGCTTGTTCCCGGGGGCCTCGGATACGCAGTATTTT.

This chain uses TRBV24-1 with TRBJ2-5; 11 bases are a match to TRBD2. The CDR3 runs 16 residues. Germline trimming cut 4 bases from V and 2 bases from J; bases unmatched to any gene: 5. In germline, CDR1 is KGHDR, CDR2 SFDVKD. CDR3 coding DNA: TGTGCCACCAGTGACGCGGGACTAGCGGAACAAGAGACCCAGTACTTC. Translating it yields CATSDAGLAEQETQYF.

The V call is TRBV7-2, the J call TRBJ2-3, with D tentatively TRBD2 (5 bases). The germline V gene encodes CDR1 SGHTA and CDR2 FQGNSA. V lost 2 bases, J lost 5 bases, and 8 bases lay in between. CDR3 length equals 13 residues. CDR3 DNA: TGTGCCAGCAGCTTACCGGGAAAAGATACGCAGTATTTT. Translated, it gives CASSLPGKDTQYF.

This chain uses TRBV27 with TRBJ2-4; a possible D gene is TRBD1 (5 bases). The germline V gene encodes CDR1 MNHEY and CDR2 SMNVEV (reference sequence). The CDR3 is 17 residues long. Trimming cost V 4 bases and J 0 bases, with 16 bases left between them. The CDR3 coding sequence is TGTGCCAGCAGTTCCCTTACAGGCGTTGTAGCCAAAAACATTCAGTACTTC. Protein sequence: CASSSLTGVVAKNIQYF.

This clone was detected ten times or more. The chain recombines TRBV6-5 with TRBJ2-7, with D unresolved. V was cut by 6 bases and J by 0 bases, with 6 bases left in between. Germline loops: CDR1 MNHEY, CDR2 SVGAGI. The length of the CDR3 is 12 residues. CDR3 sequence (DNA): TGTGCCAGCAGCCCCTTCTCCTACGAGCAGTACTTC. This translates into CASSPFSYEQYF.